A selection of T cell receptor beta chains follows, all from one sample in a study of cytomegalovirus exposure and HLA in healthy donors. TCRdb's copy holds only in-frame clones and misses some; the assay was immunoSEQ multiplex PCR. The sample lists roughly 100,000 clones, approximately 77% occurring once. What was sequenced was PBMCs. These receptors were taken from a woman between 35 and 50 years old in good health and CMV-seronegative. Each CDR3 is given with its conserved first and last residue. The D gene is left open where the match is weak. Size is stated for part of the rows, as once, few or many counts, or as a class when the clone is expanded.

CDR3 protein | CDR3 DNA | clone size | J gene | D gene | V gene
CASRGGRDGYTF | TGTGCCAGTAGGGGGGGGCGGGACGGCTACACCTTC | NA | TRBJ1-2 | NA | TRBV19
CASRKSGGNYEQYF | TGTGCCAGCAGGAAAAGCGGGGGGAACTACGAGCAGTACTTC | once | TRBJ2-7 | TRBD2 | TRBV27
CASSGQSSYEQYF | TGTGCCAGCAGTGGACAGAGCTCCTACGAGCAGTACTTC | NA | TRBJ2-7 | NA | TRBV25-1
CASSEWEGPGGEQYF | TGTGCCAGCAGTGAATGGGAGGGGCCCGGAGGCGAGCAGTACTTC | NA | TRBJ2-7 | TRBD2 | TRBV25-1
CASSQGTGALTTEAFF | TGCGCCAGCAGCCAAGGGACAGGGGCGTTAACCACTGAAGCTTTCTTT | NA | TRBJ1-1 | TRBD1 | TRBV4-3
CASSQEFDRDYGYTF | TGCGCCAGCAGCCAAGAATTTGACAGAGACTATGGCTACACCTTC | NA | TRBJ1-2 | NA | TRBV4-1
CASSILWGGNNEQFF | TGTGCCAGTAGTATATTGTGGGGGGGCAACAATGAGCAGTTCTTC | NA | TRBJ2-1 | NA | TRBV19
CASSYYGQRNTGELFF | TGTGCCAGCAGTTATTATGGCCAGCGGAACACCGGGGAGCTGTTTTTT | few | TRBJ2-2 | NA | TRBV6-5
CASSLERRDTEAFF | TGTGCCAGCAGCTTAGAACGCCGCGACACTGAAGCTTTCTTT | NA | TRBJ1-1 | NA | TRBV7-2
CASSLWLAVRVDTQYF | TGTGCCAGCAGCTTGTGGCTAGCGGTACGGGTAGATACGCAGTATTTT | few | TRBJ2-3 | TRBD2 | TRBV5-6
CASSTPGQGVYEQYF | TGTGCCAGCTCTACGCCCGGACAGGGCGTCTACGAGCAGTACTTC | NA | TRBJ2-7 | TRBD1 | TRBV18
CASSDGGPMVETQYF | TGTGCCAGCAGTGACGGAGGACCAATGGTGGAGACCCAGTACTTC | NA | TRBJ2-5 | NA | TRBV6-4
CSVPGQGTEQYF | TGCAGCGTTCCGGGACAGGGGACCGAGCAGTACTTC | NA | TRBJ2-7 | TRBD1 | TRBV29-1
CASTKGGSQPQHF | TGTGCCAGCACCAAAGGGGGCTCTCAGCCCCAGCATTTT | NA | TRBJ1-5 | TRBD1 | TRBV6-6
CASSPGTGSLNEQYF | TGCGCCAGCAGCCCTGGGACAGGGTCTTTGAACGAGCAGTACTTC | NA | TRBJ2-7 | TRBD1 | TRBV4-3
CASRPPGQTYGYTF | TGTGCCAGCAGACCACCGGGACAGACATATGGCTACACCTTC | few | TRBJ1-2 | TRBD1 | TRBV6-6